The clone carrying this TCR beta chain was found a few times. What it binds is not known. The sample belongs to a study of identical twins. Regarding the study as a whole: The study found weaker excess twin sharing in beta out-of-frame sequences.

Each CDR3 protein gets one entry after TCRdb re-called the 5' RACE reads with MiXCR. The table records fewer than 900,000 distinct CDR3 sequences, 20% to 25% of them present only once. The trim removed 6 bases at V and 9 bases at J, leaving 7 bases unmatched. Per the germline V gene, CDR1 is MNHEY and CDR2 is SVGEGT. The CDR3 sequence is 14 residues long. These same records also appear under a second study, on T cells expressing NK-cell markers. That work states: Sorted CD3+CD56-NKG2C+, CD3+CD56+NKG2C- and CD3+CD56+NKG2C+ T cells were the source of the TCR beta repertoires. In four donors, these clonotypes also led the CD3+CD56-NKG2C+ fraction.

Source material: PBMCs. The chain joins TRBV6-2 or TRBV6-3 to TRBJ2-1; 11 nucleotides agree with TRBD2. The receptor's source is a woman between 18 and 30 years old in good health. The CDR3 region is CASRKLAGELEQFF. In nucleotides, the CDR3 is TGTGCCAGCAGAAAACTAGCGGGAGAACTTGAGCAGTTCTTC.